This entry is about one T cell receptor beta chain. Antigen: not known. The PCR used 60 Vbeta and 13 Jbeta primers. Libraries were prepared by immunoSEQ multiplex PCR; TCRdb keeps only in-frame clonotypes and omits some of them. Its listing shows 150,000 to 200,000 clones. The sample comes from a study of cytomegalovirus exposure and HLA in healthy donors. Study-level points and caveats: The investigators catalogued under 200 TCR beta chains as cytomegalovirus-associated.

The ends were cut back, 7 bases at V and 7 bases at J, with 16 bases in the middle. Germline V lookup: CDR1 MNHEY, CDR2 SVGAGI. This CDR3 has 13 residues. The source of this sequence is a woman aged 60-75 years in good health and CMV-seronegative. Sequenced sample: PBMCs. The chain uses TRBV6-5 and TRBJ1-1, with TRBD1 as a possible D gene (6 bases). CDR3 DNA: TGTGCCAGCACCACACAGTGGGACATTGAAGCTTTCTTT. Amino acid sequence: CASTTQWDIEAFF.